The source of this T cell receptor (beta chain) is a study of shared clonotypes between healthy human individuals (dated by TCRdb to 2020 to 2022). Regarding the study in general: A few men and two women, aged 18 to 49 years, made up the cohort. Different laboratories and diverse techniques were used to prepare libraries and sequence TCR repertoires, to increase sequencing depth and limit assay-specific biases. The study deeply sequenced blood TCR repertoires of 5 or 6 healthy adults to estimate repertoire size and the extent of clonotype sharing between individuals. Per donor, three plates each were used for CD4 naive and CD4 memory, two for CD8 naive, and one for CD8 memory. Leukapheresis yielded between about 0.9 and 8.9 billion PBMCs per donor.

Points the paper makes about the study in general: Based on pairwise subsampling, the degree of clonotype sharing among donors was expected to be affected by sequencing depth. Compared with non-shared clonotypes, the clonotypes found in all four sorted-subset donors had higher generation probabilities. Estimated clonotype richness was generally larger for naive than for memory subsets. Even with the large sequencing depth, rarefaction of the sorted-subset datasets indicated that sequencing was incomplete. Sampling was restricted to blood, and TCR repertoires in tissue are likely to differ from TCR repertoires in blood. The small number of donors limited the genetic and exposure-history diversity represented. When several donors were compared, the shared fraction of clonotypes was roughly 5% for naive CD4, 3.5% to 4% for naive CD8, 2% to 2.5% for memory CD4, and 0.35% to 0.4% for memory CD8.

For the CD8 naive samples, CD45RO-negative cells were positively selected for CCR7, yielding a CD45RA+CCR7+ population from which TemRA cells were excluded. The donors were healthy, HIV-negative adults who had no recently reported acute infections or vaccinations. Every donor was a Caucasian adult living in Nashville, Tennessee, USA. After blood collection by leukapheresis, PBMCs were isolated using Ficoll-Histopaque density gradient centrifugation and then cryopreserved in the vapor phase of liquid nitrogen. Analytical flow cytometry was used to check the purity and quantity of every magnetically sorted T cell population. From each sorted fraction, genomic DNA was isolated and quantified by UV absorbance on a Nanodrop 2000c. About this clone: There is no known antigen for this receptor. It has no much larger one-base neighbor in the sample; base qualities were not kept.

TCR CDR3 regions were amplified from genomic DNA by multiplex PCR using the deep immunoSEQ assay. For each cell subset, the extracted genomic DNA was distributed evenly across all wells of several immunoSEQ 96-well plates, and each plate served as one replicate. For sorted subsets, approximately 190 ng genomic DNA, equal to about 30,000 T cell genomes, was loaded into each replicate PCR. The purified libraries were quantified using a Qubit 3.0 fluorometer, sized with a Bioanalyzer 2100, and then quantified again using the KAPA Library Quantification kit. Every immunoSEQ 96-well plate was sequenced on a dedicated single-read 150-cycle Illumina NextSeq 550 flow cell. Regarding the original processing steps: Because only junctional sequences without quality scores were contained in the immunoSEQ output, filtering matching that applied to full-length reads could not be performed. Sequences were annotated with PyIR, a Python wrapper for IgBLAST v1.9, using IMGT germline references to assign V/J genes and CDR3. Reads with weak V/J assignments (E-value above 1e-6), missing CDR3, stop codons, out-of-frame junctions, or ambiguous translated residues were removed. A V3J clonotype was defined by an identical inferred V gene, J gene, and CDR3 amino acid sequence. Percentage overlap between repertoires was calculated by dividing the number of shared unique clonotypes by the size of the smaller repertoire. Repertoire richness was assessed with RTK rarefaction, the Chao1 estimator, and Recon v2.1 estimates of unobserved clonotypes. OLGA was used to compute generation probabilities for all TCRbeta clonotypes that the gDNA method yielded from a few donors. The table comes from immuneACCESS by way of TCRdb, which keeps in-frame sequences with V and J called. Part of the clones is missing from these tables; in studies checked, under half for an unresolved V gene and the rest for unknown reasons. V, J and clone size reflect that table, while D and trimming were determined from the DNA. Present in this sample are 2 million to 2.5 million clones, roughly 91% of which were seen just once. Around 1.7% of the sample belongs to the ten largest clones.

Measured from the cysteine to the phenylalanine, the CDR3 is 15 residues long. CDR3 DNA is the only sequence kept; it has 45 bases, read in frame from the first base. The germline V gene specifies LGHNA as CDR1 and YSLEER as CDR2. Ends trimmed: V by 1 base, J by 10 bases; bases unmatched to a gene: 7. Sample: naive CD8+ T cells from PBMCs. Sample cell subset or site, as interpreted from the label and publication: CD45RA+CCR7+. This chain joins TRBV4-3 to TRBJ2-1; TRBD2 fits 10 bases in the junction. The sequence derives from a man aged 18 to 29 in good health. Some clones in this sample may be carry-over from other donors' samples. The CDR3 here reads CASSQGRLAGAEQFF. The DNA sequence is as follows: TGCGCCAGCAGCCAAGGTAGGCTAGCGGGAGCCGAGCAGTTCTTC.